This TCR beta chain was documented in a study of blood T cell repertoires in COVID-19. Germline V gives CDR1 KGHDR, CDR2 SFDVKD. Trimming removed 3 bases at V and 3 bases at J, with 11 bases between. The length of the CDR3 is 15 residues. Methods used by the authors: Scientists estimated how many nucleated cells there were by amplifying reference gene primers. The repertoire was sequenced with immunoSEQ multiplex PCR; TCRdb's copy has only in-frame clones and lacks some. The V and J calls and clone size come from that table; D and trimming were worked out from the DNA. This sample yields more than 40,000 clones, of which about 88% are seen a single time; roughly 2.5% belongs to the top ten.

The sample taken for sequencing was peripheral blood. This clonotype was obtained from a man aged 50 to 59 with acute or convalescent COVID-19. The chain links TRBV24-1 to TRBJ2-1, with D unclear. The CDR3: CATSDNQDFYNEQFF. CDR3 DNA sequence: TGTGCCACCAGTGATAACCAGGATTTCTACAATGAGCAGTTCTTC.